A single sample gave rise to the 22 T cell receptor beta chains below, sequenced in a study of control samples from healthy donors and cancer patients. TCRdb keeps only in-frame clones here, not all; method: immunoSEQ multiplex PCR. Here the sample spans more than 60,000 clones, around 86% being singletons. The source material was PBMCs. The origin of the receptors is a woman in her forties or fifties with colorectal cancer.

V usage is TRBV3-1 (or the pseudogene TRBV3-2) and J usage is TRBJ1-1; D is unclear. The CDR3 length is 16 residues. Per the germline V gene, CDR1 is LGHDT and CDR2 is YNNKEL (reference sequence). V lost 4 bases and J 8 bases, leaving 23 bases between the germline ends. DNA for the CDR3: TGTGCCAGCAGCCTGTCCCATCTTTGGGAGGCCCAGGAAGCTTTCTTT. Translated, it gives CASSLSHLWEAQEAFF.

This clone was seen once. The V gene is TRBV15, the J gene TRBJ2-5, with a tentative D call TRBD2 (6 bases). The germline V and J ends were trimmed by 0 bases and 2 bases, with 7 bases remaining between them. CDR3 length equals 14 residues. Germline loops: CDR1 LNHNV, CDR2 YYDKDF (reference sequence). The DNA of the CDR3 is TGTGCCACCAGCAGAGATCGGGGGCAAGAGACCCAGTACTTC. It is translated as CATSRDRGQETQYF.

This chain uses TRBV2 with TRBJ1-1, with D possibly matching TRBD1 (5 bases). Germline V lookup: CDR1 SNHLY, CDR2 FYNNEI. The CDR3 runs 13 residues. V dropped 8 bases and J dropped 4 bases, with 14 bases sitting between them. The CDR3 reads CASGGDGTTEAFF. The CDR3, as DNA: TGTGCCAGCGGGGGAGATGGGACCACTGAAGCTTTCTTT.

Here the CDR3 reads CASGARGDNQPQHF. For the CDR3, the DNA is TGTGCTAGTGGAGCCAGAGGGGATAATCAGCCCCAGCATTTT. J is TRBJ1-5 and V is TRBV12-5; possibly TRBD1 for D (5 bases). This CDR3 is built from 14 residues. The V end was cut by 6 bases, the J end by 4 bases, with 13 bases between. Germline V CDR1 and CDR2: LGHNT, FRNRAP.

J is TRBJ2-2 and V is TRBV10-3; a possible D gene is TRBD1 (5 bases). This CDR3 comprises 14 residues. V lost 6 bases to trimming and J lost 5 bases, with 13 bases between them. Germline assignment: CDR1 ENHRY and CDR2 SYGVKD. The CDR3 spells CAIRGAKGTGELFF. The DNA of the CDR3 is TGTGCCATCAGGGGCGCAAAGGGGACCGGGGAGCTGTTTTTT.

The chain couples TRBV5-1 to TRBJ2-7; 7 nucleotides match TRBD2. The CDR3 sequence is 13 residues long. V dropped 0 bases and J dropped 4; count of bases not matched to a gene: 1. CDR1 and CDR2 (germline): SGHRS, YFSETQ. The DNA for the CDR3 is TGCGCCAGCAGCTTGGGAGCGGGGTACGAGCAGTACGTC. Translation: CASSLGAGYEQYV.

This clone occurred once. The chain employs TRBV6-5 and TRBJ2-1; D is unclear. CDR1 and CDR2 (germline): MNHEY, SVGAGI. This CDR3 is built from 11 residues. Trimming stripped 7 bases from V and 7 bases from J, with 8 bases between. CDR3 coding DNA: TGTGCCAGCACCCTTCGGAATGAGCAGTTCTTC. It is translated as CASTLRNEQFF.

The CDR3 loop reads CASSHSRLVYNEQFF. CDR3 in DNA: TGTGCCAGCAGCCATAGCCGTTTGGTGTACAATGAGCAGTTCTTC. The chain joins TRBV28 to TRBJ2-1; the D is unclear. Trimming stripped 6 bases from V and 4 bases from J, with 16 bases between. Germline-derived CDR1 and CDR2 are MDHEN and SYDVKM. This CDR3 has 15 amino acids.

V gene TRBV24-1 combines with J gene TRBJ1-5; tentatively, D is TRBD1 (5 bases). V was pared by 6 bases and J by 1 base, with 18 bases between. This CDR3 comprises 17 residues. Germline values: CDR1 KGHDR, CDR2 SFDVKD. The CDR3 DNA is TGTGCCACCAGTCCAGGGATGGGGGTAGGGAGCAATCAGCCCCAGCATTTT. This encodes CATSPGMGVGSNQPQHF.

The V and J genes are TRBV19 and TRBJ1-5, with 9 nucleotides matching TRBD1. Germline assignment: CDR1 LNHDA and CDR2 SQIVND (reference sequence). This CDR3 has 14 residues. Trimming at V came to 4 bases and at J to 5 bases, leaving 3 bases not matched to a gene. In DNA form, the CDR3 reads TGTGCCAGTAGTACGGGACAGGGATATCAGCCCCAGCATTTT. Translating gives CASSTGQGYQPQHF. Using reference TRBV19 and TRBJ1-5 for the parts outside the CDR3, the full variable domain is DGGITQSPKYLFRKEGQNVTLSCEQNLNHDAMYWYRQDPGQGLRLIYYSQIVNDFQKGDIAEGYSVSREKKESFPLTVTSAQKNPTAFYLCASSTGQGYQPQHFGDGTRLSIL.

This clone came up once. The chain couples TRBV12-3 or TRBV12-4 to TRBJ2-5; possibly TRBD1 for D (5 bases). The CDR3 loop spans 13 amino acids. V dropped 6 bases and J dropped 4 bases, with 12 bases sitting between them. The CDR3 loop is CASRRGWGETQYF. The CDR3 coding sequence is TGTGCCAGCAGAAGGGGCTGGGGAGAGACCCAGTACTTC.

This chain uses TRBV2 with TRBJ2-7; D not certain. The CDR3 is 11 amino acids. V was clipped by 5 bases and J by 3 bases, with 5 bases between them. The germline V gene has CDR1 SNHLY and CDR2 FYNNEI. The CDR3 nucleotides are TGTGCCAGCAGTCCCTACTACGAGCAGTACGTC. Translated: CASSPYYEQYV.

The chain is built from TRBV2 and TRBJ1-4, with TRBD1 matching over 8 bases. This CDR3 comprises 14 residues. The V segment lost 7 bases and the J segment 10 bases; nucleotides outside the gene matches: 11. From germline, CDR1 is SNHLY and CDR2 FYNNEI. In DNA form, the CDR3 reads TGTGCCAGCACTGGGGGGACAGGTGGCAGAAAACTGTTTTTT. It yields the protein CASTGGTGGRKLFF.

The count of this clone is one. The same CDR3 can be traced to other DNA sequences in this sample. This rearrangement joins TRBV2 to TRBJ1-5, with D tentatively TRBD1 (5 bases). Germline V CDR1 and CDR2: SNHLY, FYNNEI. The V end lost 7 bases, the J end lost 0 bases, and 7 bases lay between the germline ends. The CDR3 extends over 13 amino acids. The CDR3 region has the DNA TGTGCCAGCAAGGGGTATAGCAATCAGCCCCAGCATTTT. Translated: CASKGYSNQPQHF.

This clone was picked up one time. The chain recombines TRBV7-9 with TRBJ2-3, with 8 bases that match TRBD2. The V segment lost 4 bases and the J segment 3 bases; nucleotides outside the gene matches: 3. The CDR3 sequence is 14 residues long. Germline assignment: CDR1 SEHNR and CDR2 FQNEAQ (reference sequence). The CDR3 DNA follows: TGTGCCAGCAGCTCCCCGGGGGGGACAGATACGCAGTATTTT. Translating it yields CASSSPGGTDTQYF.

The chain has TRBV6-2 or TRBV6-3 and TRBJ2-3; 8 nucleotides align to TRBD1. The length of the CDR3 is 17 residues. Looked up from germline, CDR1 is MNHEY and CDR2 is SVGEGT. Trimming at V came to 0 bases and at J to 2 bases, leaving 7 bases not matched to a gene. As DNA, the CDR3 is TGTGCCAGCAGTTACTCGATGATACAGGGGGACACAGATACGCAGTATTTT. Residues: CASSYSMIQGDTDTQYF.

The genes are TRBV5-4 and TRBJ1-2; D unresolved. Germline V gives CDR1 SGHNT, CDR2 YYREEE (reference sequence). Trimming shortened V by 1 base and J by 7 bases, and 17 bases separated the two germline ends. The CDR3 loop spans 15 amino acids. The CDR3 nucleotides read TGTGCCAGCAGCTTGCCAGTGTCGGGCTCTAGTGGCTACACCTTC. Protein sequence: CASSLPVSGSSGYTF.

In nucleotides, the CDR3 is TGTGCCAGTAGCCGGACAGGGACCATGGCTGAAGCTTTCTTT. It yields the protein CASSRTGTMAEAFF. The chain employs TRBV11-3 and TRBJ1-1; 8 bases fit TRBD1. Trimming at V came to 9 bases and at J to 6 bases, leaving 12 bases not matched to a gene. Germline lookup yields CDR1 SGHNT and CDR2 YENEEA. The CDR3 is made up of 14 amino acids.

V and J are TRBV5-1 and TRBJ1-2, with a tentative D call TRBD1 (5 bases). The CDR3 runs 14 residues. Trimming left V 0 bases short and J 2 bases short, with 8 bases between. Germline loops: CDR1 SGHRS, CDR2 YFSETQ. In DNA, the CDR3 is TGCGCCAGCAGCTTGGGACAGTCAAACTATGGCTACACCTTC. Translating it yields CASSLGQSNYGYTF.

The chain combines TRBV5-1 with TRBJ1-2, with 9 positions matching TRBD1. The CDR3 has 14 amino acids. Germline lookup yields CDR1 SGHRS and CDR2 YFSETQ. The V segment lost 2 bases and the J segment 8 bases; nucleotides outside the gene matches: 7. CDR3 nucleotides: TGCGCCAGCAGCTTACCGGGACAGGGAGGCGGCTACACCTTC. Amino acids: CASSLPGQGGGYTF.

This clone was detected once. The rearrangement uses TRBV5-4 and TRBJ2-1, with a weak D call TRBD1 (5 bases). Germline CDR1 and CDR2: SGHNT and YYREEE (reference sequence). With 1 base removed from V and 8 bases from J, the gap between germline ends came to 13 bases. This CDR3 has 14 amino acids. The CDR3 protein is CASSLFQGGHEQFF. The CDR3 bases are TGTGCCAGCAGCTTGTTCCAGGGCGGTCATGAGCAGTTCTTC.

The V gene is TRBV5-1, the J gene TRBJ2-3; 8 bases map to TRBD1. CDR1 is SGHRS, CDR2 YFSETQ, per germline. Unmatched junction bases numbered 7, after V lost 0 bases and J lost 4 bases. This CDR3 contains 16 residues. Written as DNA, the CDR3 is TGCGCCAGCAGCTTGGTGACAGGGGTGGGTGCAGATACGCAGTATTTT. Protein product: CASSLVTGVGADTQYF.